The 28 T cell receptor beta chains presented below share a single source sample, sequenced in a study of cytomegalovirus exposure and HLA in healthy donors. Both 60 Vbeta primers and 13 Jbeta primers went into the PCR. Using immunoSEQ multiplex PCR, the repertoire was profiled, and TCRdb retains in-frame clones only, with some absent. The sample has 80,000 to 95,000 clones; roughly 86% are singletons. Source material: PBMCs. The receptors stem from a man aged 25-45 years in good health and CMV-seropositive.

The chain has TRBV18 and TRBJ1-1; D is possibly TRBD1 (6 bases). Trimming cost V 3 bases and J 7 bases, with 15 bases left between them. This CDR3 has 14 residues. Germline lookup yields CDR1 KGHSH and CDR2 LQKENI. The CDR3 loop is CASSPEQGRVEAFF. In DNA, the CDR3 is TGTGCCAGCTCACCGGAACAGGGTCGGGTTGAAGCTTTCTTT.

The rearrangement joins TRBV10-2 to TRBJ2-7, with D possibly TRBD2 on 5 matching bases. The CDR3 sequence is 13 residues long. Germline values: CDR1 WSHSY, CDR2 SAAADI. The V end was cut by 7 bases, the J end by 3 bases, with 13 bases between. CDR3 sequence reads: CASMRGSFYEQYF. CDR3 coding DNA: TGCGCCAGCATGCGAGGGTCCTTCTACGAGCAGTACTTC.

This chain connects TRBV5-4 to TRBJ2-1; D is unclear. There are 13 residues in the CDR3. V gave up 4 bases and J gave up 4 bases, with 9 bases separating them. CDR1 is SGHNT and CDR2 is YYREEE in the germline V gene (reference sequence). CDR3 DNA: TGTGCCAGCAGCAGAAACAATTACAATGAGCAGTTCTTC. Protein product: CASSRNNYNEQFF.

The chain joins TRBV6-5 to TRBJ1-4, with D unresolved. This CDR3 is 13 amino acids long. Germline CDR1 and CDR2: MNHEY and SVGAGI. Trimming stripped 6 bases from V and 4 bases from J, with 9 bases between. In DNA form, the CDR3 reads TGTGCCAGCAGCCTTGTCCTTAATGAAAAACTGTTTTTT. Translated: CASSLVLNEKLFF.

In nucleotides, the CDR3 is TGTGCCAGCAGTCTTGACTGGAGCAATCAGCCCCAGCATTTT. This translates into CASSLDWSNQPQHF. V usage is TRBV2 and J usage is TRBJ1-5, with D hard to call. V lost 5 bases to trimming and J lost 1 base, with 9 bases between them. CDR3 length equals 14 residues. Germline V gene data show CDR1 as SNHLY and CDR2 as FYNNEI.

The rearrangement links TRBV27 to TRBJ1-2; 7 bases align to TRBD1. The V gene end was trimmed by 4 bases and the J gene end by 8 bases; junction bases not matched to a gene: 7. The CDR3 sequence is 13 residues long. The germline CDR1 and CDR2 sequences are MNHEY and SMNVEV (reference sequence). CDR3: CASSSNPGQGYTF. Written as DNA, the CDR3 is TGTGCCAGCAGTTCAAACCCGGGACAGGGCTACACCTTC.

The chain couples TRBV5-4 to TRBJ2-3; the match to TRBD2 covers 7 bases. The CDR3 is made up of 13 amino acids. V was clipped by 0 bases and J by 10 bases; unmatched bases: 5. Germline V lookup: CDR1 SGHNT, CDR2 YYREEE (reference sequence). CDR3 loop: CASSLVVAGAQYF. The DNA of the CDR3 is TGTGCCAGCAGCTTGGTCGTAGCGGGTGCGCAGTATTTT.

The genes are TRBV6-1 and TRBJ2-7; 14 bases fit TRBD2. From germline, CDR1 is MNHNS and CDR2 SASEGT. CDR3 length equals 18 residues. Trimming took 2 bases from V and 5 from J; bases not matched to a gene: 11. CDR3 sequence reads: CASSEWGLAGAGYDEQYF. CDR3 nucleotides: TGTGCCAGCAGTGAATGGGGACTAGCGGGAGCGGGTTATGACGAGCAGTACTTC.

V usage is TRBV28 and J usage is TRBJ2-2; 12 positions match TRBD2. The CDR3 covers 15 residues. The germline V gene encodes CDR1 MDHEN and CDR2 SYDVKM. V lost 4 bases and J lost 6; bases outside the gene matches: 3. CDR3 amino acids: CASSSRLAGAGELFF. The CDR3 DNA follows: TGTGCCAGCAGTTCCCGACTAGCGGGAGCCGGGGAGCTGTTTTTT.

This clone was counted between two and nine times. The J gene is TRBJ2-4, the V gene TRBV13; a possible D gene is TRBD1 (6 bases). CDR1 is PRHDT, CDR2 FYEKMQ, per germline (reference sequence). There are 14 residues in the CDR3. Trimming left V 8 bases short and J 4 bases short, with 15 bases between. In nucleotides, the CDR3 is TGTGCCAGCGGATACAGGGATTCTAAAAACATTCAGTACTTC. Encoded protein: CASGYRDSKNIQYF.

This rearrangement joins TRBV4-1 to TRBJ2-7; D is possibly TRBD1 (6 bases). With 3 bases removed from V and 1 base from J, the gap between germline ends came to 19 bases. The germline CDR1 and CDR2 sequences are MGHRA and YSYEKL. CDR3 size: 17 residues. This CDR3 reads CASSQTGFAGGSYEQYF. The CDR3 nucleotides read TGCGCCAGCAGCCAGACAGGATTCGCAGGAGGATCCTACGAGCAGTACTTC.

The CDR3 sequence is CASSHARDRGFRGYTF. CDR3 bases: TGCGCCAGCAGCCACGCCCGGGACAGGGGTTTCAGAGGCTACACCTTC. The gene calls are TRBV4-1 and TRBJ1-2; TRBD1 matches 10 bases. J lost 8 bases, V lost 3 bases, and 12 bases had no gene match. Germline CDR1 is MGHRA and CDR2 is YSYEKL. This CDR3 contains 16 residues.

This clone was found once. The rearrangement uses TRBV30 and TRBJ2-1, with D maybe TRBD2 (7 bases). V shed 3 bases and J shed 1 base, with 10 bases lying between them. CDR3 size: 14 residues. Germline loops: CDR1 GTSNPN, CDR2 SVGIG (reference sequence). As DNA, the CDR3 is TGTGCCTGGAGCAGGGGAGGGTCCTACAATGAGCAGTTCTTC. It codes for CAWSRGGSYNEQFF.

This sequence joins TRBV27 and TRBJ1-2, with 7 bases aligning to TRBD1. V lost 6 bases, J lost 4 bases, and 11 bases stayed unmatched. Germline CDR1 reads MNHEY; CDR2 reads SMNVEV (reference sequence). The CDR3 has 15 amino acids. CDR3 protein: CASSRGGAALYGYTF. The CDR3 bases are TGTGCCAGCAGCAGAGGGGGCGCAGCCCTCTATGGCTACACCTTC.

The chain links TRBV30 to TRBJ1-1; TRBD1 agrees at 7 bases. V shed 1 base, J shed 1 base, and the junction held 18 bases outside the gene matches. Germline V gene sequence: CDR1 GTSNPN, CDR2 SVGIG (reference sequence). The CDR3 runs to 19 residues. The CDR3, as DNA: TGTGCCTGGAGTGGTTGGAAAAACAGGGGTGTGTCTCAGAACACTGAAGCTTTCTTT. It yields the protein CAWSGWKNRGVSQNTEAFF.

V gene TRBV9 combines with J gene TRBJ2-7, with 11 nucleotides matching TRBD1. Germline CDR1 SGDLS, CDR2 YYNGEE. The trim removed 3 bases at V and 6 bases at J, leaving 11 bases unmatched. The CDR3 spans 16 residues. The CDR3 bases are TGTGCCAGCAGCGCTCGCCCGGGACAGGGGGTTGGCGAGCAGTACTTC. Amino acid sequence: CASSARPGQGVGEQYF.

V usage is TRBV10-3 and J usage is TRBJ2-3; the D gene is possibly TRBD2 (5 bases). The ends were cut back, 0 bases at V and 0 bases at J, with 13 bases in the middle. Germline CDR1 ENHRY, CDR2 SYGVKD. CDR3 length equals 17 residues. The CDR3 region has the DNA TGTGCCATCAGTGAGTCAGGGCGGGTTTCTAGCACAGATACGCAGTATTTT. This codes for CAISESGRVSSTDTQYF.

The chain combines TRBV27 with TRBJ2-7, with 11 bases aligning to TRBD1. V shed 5 bases, J shed 0 bases, and the junction held 6 bases outside the gene matches. The CDR3 has 16 residues. Germline lookup yields CDR1 MNHEY and CDR2 SMNVEV (reference sequence). The CDR3 nucleotides read TGTGCCAGCAGTCCCTCCGGGACAGGGGGCTCCTACGAGCAGTACTTC. Encoded protein: CASSPSGTGGSYEQYF.

The chain uses TRBV28 and TRBJ2-7; 8 bases agree with TRBD1. Germline CDR1 and CDR2: MDHEN and SYDVKM. The junction had 12 bases not matched to a gene; V was cut back by 6 bases and J by 5 bases. The CDR3 totals 15 residues. CDR3 amino acids: CASSLFGQGNHEQYF. The CDR3 DNA reads as TGTGCCAGCAGCCTTTTTGGACAGGGAAACCACGAGCAGTACTTC.

The chain combines TRBV28 with TRBJ2-3; TRBD2 matches 11 bases. The germline V gene has CDR1 MDHEN and CDR2 SYDVKM. The length of the CDR3 is 18 residues. Germline trimming cut 3 bases from V and 2 bases from J; bases unmatched to any gene: 10. CDR3 nucleotide sequence: TGTGCCAGCAGTTTCCCCCGTGGGACTAGCGGAATCACAGATACGCAGTATTTT. It translates to CASSFPRGTSGITDTQYF.

This rearrangement joins TRBV28 to TRBJ1-1, with a tentative D call TRBD1 (6 bases). The V gene lost 4 bases and the J gene lost 1 base, with 13 bases spanning the gap. The CDR3 loop spans 15 amino acids. CDR1 is MDHEN and CDR2 is SYDVKM in the germline V gene. CDR3: CASSWGGGTNTEAFF. The CDR3 nucleotides are TGTGCCAGCAGTTGGGGAGGGGGGACGAACACTGAAGCTTTCTTT.

The V gene is TRBV2, the J gene TRBJ2-3; D is perhaps TRBD2 (6 bases). Germline lookup yields CDR1 SNHLY and CDR2 FYNNEI. V lost 1 base and J 5 bases, leaving 13 bases between the germline ends. The CDR3 covers 15 residues. The CDR3 reads CASSEVASAGDTQYF. The CDR3 nucleotides read TGTGCCAGCAGTGAAGTAGCTAGCGCGGGAGATACGCAGTATTTT.

This sequence joins TRBV29-1 and TRBJ2-4; perhaps TRBD1 as D (5 bases). The germline CDR1 and CDR2 sequences are SQVTM and ANQGSEA. The CDR3 is 15 residues long. Trimming took 5 bases from V and 0 from J, leaving 14 bases between them. The CDR3 nucleotides are TGCAGCGTTCTCGTGAGGACACTAGCCAAAAACATTCAGTACTTC. The encoded protein is CSVLVRTLAKNIQYF.

The chain combines TRBV30 with TRBJ2-3; 13 bases align to TRBD2. Germline V gene lookup returns CDR1 GTSNPN and CDR2 SVGIG (reference sequence). The CDR3 loop spans 16 amino acids. Trimming at V came to 3 bases and at J to 3 bases, leaving 6 bases not matched to a gene. The CDR3: CAWSTGLAGLTDTQYF. Here the CDR3 DNA reads TGTGCCTGGAGCACGGGACTAGCGGGATTAACAGATACGCAGTATTTT.

This clone was seen only a few times. V usage is TRBV18 and J usage is TRBJ2-7, with 11 bases aligning to TRBD2. Germline lookup yields CDR1 KGHSH and CDR2 LQKENI. The CDR3 extends over 14 amino acids. J was trimmed by 0 bases and V by 8 bases; bases with no gene match: 3. The CDR3 reads CASRGLAGSYEQYF. Here the CDR3 DNA reads TGTGCCAGCCGAGGACTAGCGGGCTCCTACGAGCAGTACTTC.

The chain has TRBV6-5 and TRBJ1-2; D possibly corresponds to TRBD1 (6 bases). The CDR3 sequence is 13 residues long. The germline CDR1 and CDR2 sequences are MNHEY and SVGAGI. Trimming left V 6 bases short and J 8 bases short, with 16 bases between. The CDR3 nucleotides are TGTGCCAGCAGAAAACCGGGACATCAAGGCTACACCTTC. It yields the protein CASRKPGHQGYTF.

V and J are TRBV29-1 and TRBJ2-3, with 11 positions matching TRBD2. From germline, CDR1 is SQVTM and CDR2 ANQGSEA. With V trimmed by 7 bases and J by 0 bases, 15 bases remained unmatched. This CDR3 is 18 amino acids long. DNA of the CDR3: TGCAGCGCCGCCGGGACTAGCGGCCAACTTTTAAGCACAGATACGCAGTATTTT. Translated, it gives CSAAGTSGQLLSTDTQYF.

J is TRBJ2-7 and V is TRBV7-9; 11 bases are a match to TRBD1. The CDR3 is 17 amino acids. V gave up 0 bases and J gave up 2 bases; unmatched junction bases: 6. Germline-derived CDR1 and CDR2 are SEHNR and FQNEAQ (reference sequence). CDR3 bases: TGTGCCAGCAGCTTAGCTTGGGGGACAGGGGGTCCCTACGAGCAGTACTTC. It translates to CASSLAWGTGGPYEQYF. Based on the CDR3 plus reference TRBV7-9 and TRBJ2-7, the full variable domain is DTGVSQNPRHKITKRGQNVTFRCDPISEHNRLYWYRQTLGQGPEFLTYFQNEAQLEKSRLLSDRFSAERPKGSFSTLEIQRTEQGDSAMYLCASSLAWGTGGPYEQYFGPGTRLTVT.